This TCR beta chain stems from a study of prognosis after radiotherapy for stage I lung cancer. Study details: Enrolled patients had stage I non-small cell lung cancer and entered the cohort between 2018 and January 2019. None of the patients had concurrent treatment alongside stereotactic body radiotherapy.

Findings and caveats of the study: After stereotactic body radiation therapy, patients with later distant metastases showed lower Shannon entropy.

Genomic DNA was the source, and TCR beta CDR3 was amplified from it by two-round multiplex PCR. Primers targeting each individual TRBV and TRBJ gene were applied in first-round PCR. TCRdb analysed the multiplex PCR reads with MiXCR anew, one entry per CDR3 protein. There are around 19,000 distinct CDR3 sequences in the sample; around 52% occur only once, and roughly a quarter lies in the top ten. Trimming removed 4 bases at V and 7 bases at J, with 14 bases between. The CDR3 loop spans 14 amino acids. Germline CDR1 and CDR2: MNHNS and SASEGT. Comment on this clonotype: The antigen is not known.

This chain connects TRBV6-1 to TRBJ2-1; D perhaps matches TRBD2 (6 bases). This TCR was sampled from a donor over 45 with non-small cell lung cancer. This specimen consisted of PBMCs, obtained before or after stereotactic body radiation therapy (not recorded which). In nucleotides, the CDR3 is TGTGCCAGCAGTGCGACTAGGTCTGCGAATGAGCAGTTCTTC. Protein product: CASSATRSANEQFF.